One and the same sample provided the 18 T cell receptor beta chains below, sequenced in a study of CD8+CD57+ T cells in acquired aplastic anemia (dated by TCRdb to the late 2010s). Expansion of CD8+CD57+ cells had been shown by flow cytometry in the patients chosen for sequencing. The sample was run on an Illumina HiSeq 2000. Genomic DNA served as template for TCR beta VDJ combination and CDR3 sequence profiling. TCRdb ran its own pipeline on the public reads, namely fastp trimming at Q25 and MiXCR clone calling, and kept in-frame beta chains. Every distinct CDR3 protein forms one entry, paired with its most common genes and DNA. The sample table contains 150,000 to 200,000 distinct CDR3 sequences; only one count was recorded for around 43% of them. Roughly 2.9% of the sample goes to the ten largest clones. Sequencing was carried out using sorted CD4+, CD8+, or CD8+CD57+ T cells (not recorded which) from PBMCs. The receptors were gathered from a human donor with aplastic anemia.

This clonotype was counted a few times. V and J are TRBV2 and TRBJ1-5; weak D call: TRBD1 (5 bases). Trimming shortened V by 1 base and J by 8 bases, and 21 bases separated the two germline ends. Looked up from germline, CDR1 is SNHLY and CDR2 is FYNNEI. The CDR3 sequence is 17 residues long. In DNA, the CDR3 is TGTGCCAGCAGTGAAGGGCAGGGATTTGCCATTATGGAGCCCCAGCATTTT. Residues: CASSEGQGFAIMEPQHF. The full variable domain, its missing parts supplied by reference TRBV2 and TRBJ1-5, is EPEVTQTPSHQVTQMGQEVILRCVPISNHLYFYWYRQILGQKVEFLVSFYNNEISEKSEIFDDQFSVERPDGSNFTLKIRSTKLEDSAMYFCASSEGQGFAIMEPQHFGDGTRLSIL.

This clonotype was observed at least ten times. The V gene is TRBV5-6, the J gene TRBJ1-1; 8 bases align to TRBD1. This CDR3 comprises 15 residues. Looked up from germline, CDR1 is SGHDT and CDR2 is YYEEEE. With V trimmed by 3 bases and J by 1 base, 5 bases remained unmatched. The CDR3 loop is CASSWGQDPNTEAFF. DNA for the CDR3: TGTGCCAGCAGCTGGGGACAGGACCCGAACACTGAAGCTTTCTTT.

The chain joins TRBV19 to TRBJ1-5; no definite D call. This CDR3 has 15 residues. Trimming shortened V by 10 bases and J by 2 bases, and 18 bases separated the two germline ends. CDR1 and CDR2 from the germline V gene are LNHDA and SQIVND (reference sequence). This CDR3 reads CATVASSVGNQPQHF. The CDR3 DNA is TGTGCCACCGTAGCTAGCTCTGTCGGCAATCAGCCCCAGCATTTT. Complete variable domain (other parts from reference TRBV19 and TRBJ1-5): DGGITQSPKYLFRKEGQNVTLSCEQNLNHDAMYWYRQDPGQGLRLIYYSQIVNDFQKGDIAEGYSVSREKKESFPLTVTSAQKNPTAFYLCATVASSVGNQPQHFGDGTRLSIL.

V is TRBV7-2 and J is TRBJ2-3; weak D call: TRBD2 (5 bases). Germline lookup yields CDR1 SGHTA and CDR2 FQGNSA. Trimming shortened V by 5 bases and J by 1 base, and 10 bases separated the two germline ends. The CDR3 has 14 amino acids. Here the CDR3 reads CASSDEGGTDTQYF. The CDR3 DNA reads TGTGCCAGCAGCGACGAGGGCGGCACAGATACGCAGTATTTT.

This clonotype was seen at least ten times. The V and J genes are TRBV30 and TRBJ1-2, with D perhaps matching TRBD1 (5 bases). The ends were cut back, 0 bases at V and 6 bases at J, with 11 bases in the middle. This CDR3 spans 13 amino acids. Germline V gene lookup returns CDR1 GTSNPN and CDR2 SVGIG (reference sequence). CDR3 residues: CAWSVQWGNGYTF. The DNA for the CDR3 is TGTGCCTGGAGTGTACAGTGGGGGAATGGCTACACCTTC. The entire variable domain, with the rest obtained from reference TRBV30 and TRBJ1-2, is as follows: SQTIHQWPATLVQPVGSPLSLECTVEGTSNPNLYWYRQAAGRGLQLLFYSVGIGQISSEVPQNLSASRPQDRQFILSSKKLLLSDSGFYLCAWSVQWGNGYTFGSGTRLTVV.

The DNA for the CDR3 is TGTGCCAGCAGCTTAAGTAGGGACAGGGTCCTTCTCGAGCAGTACTTC. This translates into CASSLSRDRVLLEQYF. The genes are TRBV7-3 and TRBJ2-7; TRBD1 matches 9 bases. Trimming took 1 base from V and 6 from J; bases not matched to a gene: 10. This CDR3 region has 16 residues. Looked up from germline, CDR1 is SGHTA and CDR2 is FQGTGA.

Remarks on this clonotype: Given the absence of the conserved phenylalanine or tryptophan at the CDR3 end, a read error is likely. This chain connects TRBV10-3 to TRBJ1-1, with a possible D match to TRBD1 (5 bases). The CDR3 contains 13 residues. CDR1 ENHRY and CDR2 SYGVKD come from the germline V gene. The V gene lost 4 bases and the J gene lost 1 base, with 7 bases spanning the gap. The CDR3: CAISGQKNTEAFL. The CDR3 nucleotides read TGTGCCATCAGTGGACAGAAGAACACTGAAGCTTTCCTT.

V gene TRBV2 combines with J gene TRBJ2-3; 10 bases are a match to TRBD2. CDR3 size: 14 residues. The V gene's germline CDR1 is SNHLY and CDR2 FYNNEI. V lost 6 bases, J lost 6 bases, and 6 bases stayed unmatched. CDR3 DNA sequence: TGTGCCAGCAGGGAGCGGGGGGGGCCGGATACGCAGTATTTT. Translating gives CASRERGGPDTQYF. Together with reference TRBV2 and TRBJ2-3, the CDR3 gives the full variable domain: EPEVTQTPSHQVTQMGQEVILRCVPISNHLYFYWYRQILGQKVEFLVSFYNNEISEKSEIFDDQFSVERPDGSNFTLKIRSTKLEDSAMYFCASRERGGPDTQYFGPGTRLTVL.

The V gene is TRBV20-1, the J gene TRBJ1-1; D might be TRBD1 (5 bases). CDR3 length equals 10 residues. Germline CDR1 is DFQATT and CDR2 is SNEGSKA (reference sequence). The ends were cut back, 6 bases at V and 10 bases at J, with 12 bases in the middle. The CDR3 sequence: CSAGARGAFF. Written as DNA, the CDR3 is TGCAGTGCCGGGGCGAGAGGAGCTTTCTTT.

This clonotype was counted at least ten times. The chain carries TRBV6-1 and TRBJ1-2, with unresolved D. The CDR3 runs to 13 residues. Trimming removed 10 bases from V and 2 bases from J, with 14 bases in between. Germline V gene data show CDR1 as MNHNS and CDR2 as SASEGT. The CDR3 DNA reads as TGTGCCACACGCCCCTCCGGCAACTATGGCTACACCTTC. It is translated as CATRPSGNYGYTF.

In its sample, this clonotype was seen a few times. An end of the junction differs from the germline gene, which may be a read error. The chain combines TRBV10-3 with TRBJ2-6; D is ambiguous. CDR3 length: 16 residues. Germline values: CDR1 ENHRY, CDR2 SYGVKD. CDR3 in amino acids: CASSFPRVTGANVLTF. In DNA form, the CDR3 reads TGTGCCAGCAGTTTCCCTAGGGTAACGGGGGCCAACGTCCTGACTTTC.

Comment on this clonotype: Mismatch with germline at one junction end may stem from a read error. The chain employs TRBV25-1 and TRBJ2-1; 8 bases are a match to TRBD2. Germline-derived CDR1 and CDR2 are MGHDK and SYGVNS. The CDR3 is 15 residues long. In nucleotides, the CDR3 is TGTGCCAGCGGTGAAAGCGGGAGCTCCTACACTGAGCAGTTCTTC. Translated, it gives CASGESGSSYTEQFF.

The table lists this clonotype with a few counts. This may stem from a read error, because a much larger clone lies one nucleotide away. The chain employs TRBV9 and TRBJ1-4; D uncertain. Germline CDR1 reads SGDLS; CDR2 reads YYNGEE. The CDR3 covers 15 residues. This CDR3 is CASSVGRVGNEELFF. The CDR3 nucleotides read TGTGCCAGCAGCGTAGGACGGGTCGGGAATGAAGAACTGTTTTTT.

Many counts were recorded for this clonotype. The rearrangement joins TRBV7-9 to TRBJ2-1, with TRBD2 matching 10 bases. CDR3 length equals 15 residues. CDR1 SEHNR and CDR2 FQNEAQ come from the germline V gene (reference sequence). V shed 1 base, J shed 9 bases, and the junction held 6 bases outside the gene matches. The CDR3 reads CASSLESGRGGEQFF. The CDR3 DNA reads TGTGCCAGCAGCTTAGAGAGCGGGAGGGGGGGTGAGCAGTTCTTC.

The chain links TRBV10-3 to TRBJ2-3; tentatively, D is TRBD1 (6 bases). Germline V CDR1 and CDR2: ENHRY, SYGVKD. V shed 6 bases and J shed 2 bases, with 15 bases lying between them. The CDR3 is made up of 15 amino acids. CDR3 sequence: CAISLFGTFTDTQYF. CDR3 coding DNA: TGTGCCATCAGCTTATTCGGGACATTCACAGATACGCAGTATTTT.

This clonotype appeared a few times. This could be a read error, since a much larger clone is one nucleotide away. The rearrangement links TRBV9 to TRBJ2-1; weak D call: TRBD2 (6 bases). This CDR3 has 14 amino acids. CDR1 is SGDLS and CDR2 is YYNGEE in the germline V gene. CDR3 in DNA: TGTGCCAGCAGCGTAGTAGGGACTGCTAATGGGCAGTTCTTC. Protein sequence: CASSVVGTANGQFF.

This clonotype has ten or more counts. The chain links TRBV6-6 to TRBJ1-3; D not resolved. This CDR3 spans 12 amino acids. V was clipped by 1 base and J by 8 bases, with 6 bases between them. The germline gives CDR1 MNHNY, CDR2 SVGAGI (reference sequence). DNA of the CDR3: TGTGCCAGCAGTTACTACCGGGACACCATATATTTT. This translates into CASSYYRDTIYF.

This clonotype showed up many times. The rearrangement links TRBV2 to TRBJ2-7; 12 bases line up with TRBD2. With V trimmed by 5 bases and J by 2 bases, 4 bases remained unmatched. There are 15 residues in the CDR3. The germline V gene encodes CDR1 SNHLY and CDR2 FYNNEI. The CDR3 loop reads CASSFGLAGTYEQYV. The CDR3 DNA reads TGTGCCAGCAGTTTTGGACTAGCGGGAACCTACGAGCAGTACGTC.